This entry features one T cell receptor beta chain sequence. This clonotype occurred a few times. Its specific antigen is unknown. Within one base of it there is no much larger clone, and no base qualities were kept. The treatment or condition label for this specimen denotes: in vitro stimulation with specific CMV peptide epitopes to enrich CMV-specific T cells. Relative to germline, V is missing 3 bases and J is missing 2 bases, with 7 bases of the junction outside any gene match. CDR1 and CDR2, looked up from the germline V gene (reference sequence), are SEHNR and FQNEAQ. The CDR3 spans 16 residues, from the cysteine through the phenylalanine. The kept DNA is CDR3 alone, 48 bases in frame from the first base. This entry belongs to a study of T cell repertoires in cytomegalovirus infection (dated by TCRdb to about 2019). Background on the whole study: Alongside well-studied HLA-B-restricted epitopes, the peptide stimulations were aimed at recently identified HLA-C-restricted CMV epitopes, whose presentation resists viral immunomodulation. The HLA type of each donor mattered for the analysis, because public TCR beta signatures pointed to carriage of CMV infection along with the matching HLA type. Study-wide conclusions, independent of this receptor: The ex vivo response was dominated by HLA-C-restricted CMV-specific TCR beta clonotypes, which also provided the single most frequent clonotype in two of eight donors. Cumulative frequency of public TCR beta family members discriminated carriers of CMV infection plus the relevant HLA type in this cohort and an independent approximately 370-donor cohort.

Instrument used: Illumina HiSeq 1500. TCRdb reprocessing: public reads trimmed at Q25 with fastp, clones called with MiXCR, in-frame beta chains kept. All rows with the same CDR3 protein become a single entry with the most common DNA and genes. This sample has some 920,000 distinct CDR3 sequences in its table, and 30% to 40% of those were observed once. The leading ten clones occupy 11% to 15% of the sample. The rearrangement joined TRBV7-9 to TRBJ2-5; TRBD2 matches 9 bases in the middle. This specimen was cultured CD8+ T cells from PBMCs, taken from culture after CMV antigen stimulation. This TCR was sampled from a human donor in good health (CMV status not recorded). Some clones in this sample may be carry-over from other donors' samples. The CDR3 amino acid sequence is: CASSFSSGSIQETQYF. At the DNA level, the sequence is TGTGCCAGCAGCTTCAGTAGCGGGAGCATTCAAGAGACCCAGTACTTC.